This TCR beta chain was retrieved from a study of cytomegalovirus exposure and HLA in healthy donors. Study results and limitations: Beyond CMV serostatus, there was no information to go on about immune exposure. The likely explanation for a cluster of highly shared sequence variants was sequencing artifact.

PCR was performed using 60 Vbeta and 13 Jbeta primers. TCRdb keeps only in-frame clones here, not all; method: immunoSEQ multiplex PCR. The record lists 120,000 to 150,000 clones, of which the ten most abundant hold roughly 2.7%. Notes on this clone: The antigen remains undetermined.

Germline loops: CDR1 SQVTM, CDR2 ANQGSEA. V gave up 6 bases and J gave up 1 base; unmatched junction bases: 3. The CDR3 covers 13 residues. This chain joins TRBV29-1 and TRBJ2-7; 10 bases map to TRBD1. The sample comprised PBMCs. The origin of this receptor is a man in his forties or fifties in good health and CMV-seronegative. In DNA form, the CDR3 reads TGCAGCGTCCTGGACAGGGGGTCCTACGAGCAGTACTTC. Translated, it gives CSVLDRGSYEQYF.